These 17 T cell receptor beta chains originate from one sample sequenced in a study of blood T cell repertoires in COVID-19. Generated by immunoSEQ multiplex PCR, the TCRdb table keeps only in-frame clones and is missing some. The table includes about 140,000 clones, 79% detected once. Sequencing was performed on peripheral blood. The receptors were sampled from a man in his 60s with acute or convalescent COVID-19.

The chain couples TRBV28 to TRBJ2-5, with 10 bases fitting TRBD1. Germline CDR1 MDHEN, CDR2 SYDVKM. CDR3 size: 15 residues. The ends lost 5 bases at V and 4 bases at J; junction bases unmatched: 7. The DNA of the CDR3 is TGTGCCAGCAGTACCAACGACAGGGGGCTAGAGACCCAGTACTTC. Its protein is CASSTNDRGLETQYF.

The chain recombines TRBV10-3 with TRBJ1-1, with TRBD1 identical over 7 bases. The CDR3 length is 13 residues. The ends lost 6 bases at V and 4 bases at J; junction bases unmatched: 5. Germline V gives CDR1 ENHRY, CDR2 SYGVKD. The CDR3 DNA follows: TGTGCCATCAGGACAGGGTTGGCCACTGAAGCTTTCTTT. Its protein is CAIRTGLATEAFF.

The V call is TRBV28, the J call TRBJ2-1; 8 bases are a match to TRBD1. V gave up 8 bases and J gave up 8 bases; unmatched junction bases: 8. CDR3 length: 13 residues. Germline V lookup: CDR1 MDHEN, CDR2 SYDVKM. CDR3 sequence reads: CASSPGGVDEQFF. CDR3 nucleotides: TGTGCCAGCTCCCCAGGGGGCGTAGATGAGCAGTTCTTC. Combining the CDR3 with reference TRBV28 and TRBJ2-1 gives the whole variable domain DVKVTQSSRYLVKRTGEKVFLECVQDMDHENMFWYRQDPGLGLRLIYFSYDVKMKEKGDIPEGYSVSREKKERFSLILESASTNQTSMYLCASSPGGVDEQFFGPGTRLTVL.

The chain recombines TRBV4-1 with TRBJ2-3; 8 nucleotides line up with TRBD1. The CDR3 has 16 residues. Germline V gene lookup returns CDR1 MGHRA and CDR2 YSYEKL. Unmatched junction bases numbered 6, after V lost 4 bases and J lost 0 bases. CDR3 DNA: TGCGCCAGCAGCCGGGACAGGCAAACTAGCACAGATACGCAGTATTTT. Translating it yields CASSRDRQTSTDTQYF.

This clone was observed a handful of times. The V and J genes are TRBV13 and TRBJ2-3; TRBD1 agrees at 8 bases. J lost 0 bases, V lost 7 bases, and 12 bases had no gene match. The length of the CDR3 is 17 residues. CDR1 and CDR2 (germline): PRHDT, FYEKMQ (reference sequence). The DNA of the CDR3 is TGTGCCAGCACCCGATTCTTGGACAGGGCCAGCACAGATACGCAGTATTTT. Encoded protein: CASTRFLDRASTDTQYF.

This clone was seen only once. This CDR3 is CASSVLGDKGYTF. CDR3 in DNA: TGTGCCAGCAGCGTGTTAGGGGATAAAGGCTACACCTTC. J is TRBJ1-2 and V is TRBV9; a weak D match, TRBD1 (5 bases). The V end was cut by 2 bases, the J end by 8 bases, with 13 bases between. Germline values: CDR1 SGDLS, CDR2 YYNGEE. The length of the CDR3 is 13 residues.

This rearrangement joins TRBV30 to TRBJ1-1; D unclear. This CDR3 is 12 amino acids long. Trimming shortened V by 3 bases and J by 3 bases, and 8 bases separated the two germline ends. From germline, CDR1 is GTSNPN and CDR2 SVGIG (reference sequence). In nucleotides, the CDR3 is TGTGCCTGGAGGCCCAGTGACACTGAAGCTTTCTTT. Its protein is CAWRPSDTEAFF.

The chain uses TRBV7-9 and TRBJ1-6; no clear D gene. Germline V gene lookup returns CDR1 SEHNR and CDR2 FQNEAQ (reference sequence). The CDR3 is 14 amino acids. Trimming shortened V by 0 bases and J by 6 bases, and 6 bases separated the two germline ends. The CDR3 here is CASSLAGSNSPLHF. As DNA, the CDR3 is TGTGCCAGCAGCTTAGCGGGGAGTAATTCACCCCTCCACTTT. Full variable domain (remainder filled in from reference TRBV7-9 and TRBJ1-6): DTGVSQNPRHKITKRGQNVTFRCDPISEHNRLYWYRQTLGQGPEFLTYFQNEAQLEKSRLLSDRFSAERPKGSFSTLEIQRTEQGDSAMYLCASSLAGSNSPLHFGNGTRLTVT.

The V gene is TRBV29-1, the J gene TRBJ1-2; D uncertain. Germline V gives CDR1 SQVTM, CDR2 ANQGSEA. The CDR3 totals 14 residues. V lost 4 bases to trimming and J lost 4 bases, with 16 bases between them. The CDR3 reads CSVGLNRDSYGYTF. CDR3 nucleotides: TGCAGCGTTGGACTCAACCGGGATTCCTATGGCTACACCTTC. The variable domain in full, completed from reference TRBV29-1 and TRBJ1-2, reads SAVISQKPSRDICQRGTSLTIQCQVDSQVTMMFWYRQQPGQSLTLIATANQGSEATYESGFVIDKFPISRPNLTFSTLTVSNMSPEDSSIYLCSVGLNRDSYGYTFGSGTRLTVV.

V is TRBV5-6 and J is TRBJ2-2; possible D gene TRBD1, 6 bases. Deletions cut 4 bases from V and 9 bases from J, with 16 bases between. The CDR3 runs to 14 residues. Germline V lookup: CDR1 SGHDT, CDR2 YYEEEE. The CDR3 DNA is TGTGCCAGCAGCACCGGGACACTAACGAGGGAGCTGTTTTTT. It translates to CASSTGTLTRELFF.

CDR3 sequence (DNA): TGCAGCGTGGGGAGGGGCCCGGATGGGGAGACCCAGTACTTC. Its translation: CSVGRGPDGETQYF. The genes are TRBV29-1 and TRBJ2-5; 7 bases are shared with TRBD2. V lost 6 bases, J lost 5 bases, and 12 bases stayed unmatched. Germline V gene sequence: CDR1 SQVTM, CDR2 ANQGSEA. The CDR3 is 14 residues long. The full variable domain, in which reference TRBV29-1 and TRBJ2-5 provide the parts outside the CDR3, is SAVISQKPSRDICQRGTSLTIQCQVDSQVTMMFWYRQQPGQSLTLIATANQGSEATYESGFVIDKFPISRPNLTFSTLTVSNMSPEDSSIYLCSVGRGPDGETQYFGPGTRLLVL.

The V call is TRBV10-3, the J call TRBJ2-7; TRBD1 matches at 7 bases. The germline CDR1 and CDR2 sequences are ENHRY and SYGVKD. This CDR3 has 15 residues. V trimming: 6 bases; J trimming: 6 bases; junction bases outside the gene matches: 14. CDR3 region: CAIRPDRANGGEQYF. CDR3 bases: TGTGCCATCAGACCCGACAGGGCGAATGGGGGCGAGCAGTACTTC.

This rearrangement joins TRBV7-2 to TRBJ1-2; no clear D gene. CDR1 SGHTA and CDR2 FQGNSA come from the germline V gene. This CDR3 is 13 amino acids long. Trimming left V 1 base short and J 6 bases short, with 9 bases between. CDR3 DNA: TGTGCCAGCAGCTTAGGTCTAACCAATGGCTACACCTTC. It yields the protein CASSLGLTNGYTF.

The rearrangement uses TRBV27 and TRBJ1-2; D is unclear. The V gene's germline CDR1 is MNHEY and CDR2 SMNVEV (reference sequence). V lost 6 bases and J lost 0, with 5 bases in between. This CDR3 is built from 12 residues. For the CDR3, the DNA is TGTGCCAGCAGGACATCTAACTATGGCTACACCTTC. Residues: CASRTSNYGYTF.

V and J are TRBV6-5 and TRBJ1-2, with 7 bases identical to TRBD1. Looked up from germline, CDR1 is MNHEY and CDR2 is SVGAGI. V dropped 6 bases and J dropped 5; count of bases not matched to a gene: 6. CDR3 length: 13 residues. The CDR3 spells CASRPTTGYGYTF. CDR3 sequence (DNA): TGTGCCAGCAGGCCGACGACAGGGTATGGCTACACCTTC.

The CDR3 region is CASSLIPGGVDSPLHF. The CDR3 nucleotides are TGTGCCAGCAGCCTCATCCCCGGCGGGGTAGATTCACCCCTCCACTTT. The chain uses TRBV5-8 and TRBJ1-6; no definite D call. V was cut by 4 bases and J by 8 bases, with 19 bases left in between. Germline lookup yields CDR1 SGHTS and CDR2 YDEGEE. The CDR3 loop spans 16 amino acids.

CDR3 region: CASSPTSGVYNEQFF. The CDR3 DNA reads as TGTGCCAGCTCACCAACTAGCGGCGTTTACAATGAGCAGTTCTTC. This rearrangement joins TRBV18 to TRBJ2-1, with 8 bases aligning to TRBD2. Germline assignment: CDR1 KGHSH and CDR2 LQKENI. The CDR3 consists of 15 residues. V gave up 2 bases and J gave up 4 bases; unmatched junction bases: 4.